This TCR beta chain was obtained from a study of T cell responses to AZD1222 COVID-19 vaccine. For the study at large: Recipients boosted at about 4 weeks or about 12 weeks are pooled. Broader study findings: The study reported that nearly half of spike-specific TCRs target unmutated variant regions. Most donors were white British, females outnumbered males, and clonal diversity was possibly underestimated. At 160-218 and 743-854, vaccine-associated CD4 TCRs were dominant, and they spanned spike.

Profiled with immunoSEQ multiplex PCR; TCRdb holds only in-frame clones, not every one. The sample consists of under 150,000 clones, about 92% of them appearing once. This CDR3 spans 15 amino acids. The germline V and J ends were trimmed by 3 bases and 2 bases, with 11 bases remaining between them. Per the germline V gene, CDR1 is MGHRA and CDR2 is YSYEKL. Regarding this clone: Its antigen is currently unknown.

This TCR was recovered from an adult in good health. The chain uses TRBV4-1 and TRBJ1-3; maybe TRBD1 (6 bases). Sequences were derived from peripheral blood, sampled on day 0 of AZD1222 vaccination. The DNA for the CDR3 is TGCGCCAGCAGCCAGGTTACAGGGCCTGGAAACACCATATATTTT. Its protein is CASSQVTGPGNTIYF.